Sequencing of this T cell receptor (beta chain) was carried out in a study of regulatory T cells in long-lasting Graves disease. General study results and limits: Persistent cases of Graves' showed reduced TCR diversity relative to newly diagnosed patients.

This clonotype was detected a few times. Its antigen is not known. Regarding time point: newly diagnosed GD, antithyroid drugs for less than 3 months. PBMCs provided the RNA from which the TCR library was made. It was American Thyroid Association guidelines that determined Graves' disease diagnosis. Assembly of TCR beta libraries relied on iRepertoire HTBI primers together with Arm-PCR of CDR3 regions. In TCRdb, the multiplex PCR reads were re-called with MiXCR into one record per CDR3 protein. The data contain fewer than 650,000 distinct CDR3 sequences, about 15% of them seen just once; the ten biggest clones take up around 12%. The CDR3 extends over 13 amino acids. The germline CDR1 and CDR2 sequences are SGHAT and FQNNGV. The germline V and J ends were trimmed by 0 bases and 9 bases, with 9 bases remaining between them. The data were also submitted as part of a second study, on T cells in Graves' hyperthyroidism and ophthalmopathy. That study adds: Newly diagnosed hyperthyroidism patients aged 18 to 65 years had disease lasting under 2 months. Using the HTBI primer set, a first-round RT-PCR was run on the TCR CDR3.

The sample here was peripheral blood mononuclear cells (PBMCs), taken at new diagnosis, from a patient treated with antithyroid drugs. The chain carries TRBV11-2 and TRBJ2-1; unclear D gene. The receptor was derived from a man between 18 and 35 years old with Graves disease. The CDR3 DNA reads as TGTGCCAGCAGCTTAGAAGCCTCTGGTGAGCAGTTCTTC. Translating it yields CASSLEASGEQFF. The full variable domain, rest sourced from reference TRBV11-2 and TRBJ2-1, is EAGVAQSPRYKIIEKRQSVAFWCNPISGHATLYWYQQILGQGPKLLIQFQNNGVVDDSQLPKDRFSAERLKGVDSTLKIQPAKLEDSAVYLCASSLEASGEQFFGPGTRLTVL.